This T cell receptor beta chain was captured in a study of blood T cells in healthy people across ages. Study results and limitations: Comparison with aged donors showed that long-lived donors had more naive CD4+ cells and higher diversity. The CMV status of each donor remained undetermined, and this could have confounded shifts in expanded clonotypes.

For the second PCR, which ran for about 7 to 12 cycles, a sample-barcoded 5' primer and a J-beta primer mix were used. At least 2.5 million CDR3-containing paired-end reads were obtained per sample. TCRdb passed the 5' RACE reads through MiXCR, listing each CDR3 protein once. The table has 700,000 to 900,000 distinct CDR3 sequences, roughly 50% seen once; the top ten hold around 41%. The V end lost 3 bases, the J end lost 2 bases, and 10 bases lay between the germline ends. The CDR3 covers 13 residues. Germline V gene lookup returns CDR1 DFQATT and CDR2 SNEGSKA (reference sequence). As for this clonotype: The antigen is not known.

J is TRBJ2-5 and V is TRBV20-1; D gene uncertain. Sequenced material: blood. The sequence came from a man older than 75 in good health. The CDR3 loop reads CSASPGAQETQYF. As DNA, the CDR3 is TGCAGTGCTAGCCCAGGCGCGCAAGAGACCCAGTACTTC.